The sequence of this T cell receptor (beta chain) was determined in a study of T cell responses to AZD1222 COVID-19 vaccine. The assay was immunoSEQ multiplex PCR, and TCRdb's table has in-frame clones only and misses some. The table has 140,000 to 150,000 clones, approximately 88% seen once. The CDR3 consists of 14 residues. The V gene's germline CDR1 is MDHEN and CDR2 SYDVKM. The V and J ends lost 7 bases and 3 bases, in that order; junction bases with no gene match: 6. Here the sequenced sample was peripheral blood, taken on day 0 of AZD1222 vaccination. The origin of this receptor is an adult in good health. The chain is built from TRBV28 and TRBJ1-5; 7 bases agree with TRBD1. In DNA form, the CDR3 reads TGTGCCAGCACCACGGGACAGCTCAATCAGCCCCAGCATTTT. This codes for CASTTGQLNQPQHF.